One sample yielded the 18 T cell receptor beta chains listed below, sequenced in a study of blood T cell repertoires in COVID-19. Only in-frame clones appear in the TCRdb table, and some are missing; sequencing was by immunoSEQ multiplex PCR. The table shows around 300,000 clones, with about nine tenths occurring only once. The sequenced sample was peripheral blood. These receptors originate from a man aged 45-65 years with acute or convalescent COVID-19.

The chain employs TRBV11-1 and TRBJ2-4, with TRBD1 identical over 7 bases. CDR3 length equals 14 residues. Germline V gene lookup returns CDR1 SGHAT and CDR2 FQDESV (reference sequence). Trimming removed 3 bases from V and 4 bases from J; junction bases left unmatched: 3. The CDR3 region is CASSFGTDKNIQYF. CDR3 DNA sequence: TGTGCCAGCAGCTTCGGGACAGATAAAAACATTCAGTACTTC.

The chain recombines TRBV7-2 with TRBJ1-3, with no clear D. Looked up from germline, CDR1 is SGHTA and CDR2 is FQGNSA. With 2 bases removed from V and 0 bases from J, the gap between germline ends came to 8 bases. The CDR3 is 15 amino acids. CDR3 protein: CASSLTWSSGNTIYF. The CDR3 DNA reads as TGTGCCAGCAGCTTAACGTGGAGCTCTGGAAACACCATATATTTT.

This CDR3 reads CASSNLIGETQYF. The CDR3 DNA reads as TGTGCCAGCAGCAACCTAATCGGAGAGACCCAGTACTTC. This sequence joins TRBV12-3 or TRBV12-4 and TRBJ2-5, with D hard to call. The CDR3 sequence is 13 residues long. V was pared by 6 bases and J by 4 bases, with 12 bases between.

The chain employs TRBV4-2 and TRBJ2-2; no clear D. CDR3 length equals 15 residues. Germline CDR1 reads LGHNA; CDR2 reads YNFKEQ. V was trimmed by 0 bases and J by 6 bases, leaving 11 bases between them. CDR3 DNA sequence: TGTGCCAGCAGCCAAGATGTTTTGGCGGCCGGGGAGCTGTTTTTT. The encoded protein is CASSQDVLAAGELFF.

The V call is TRBV4-1, the J call TRBJ1-3, with 8 bases lining up with TRBD1. This CDR3 has 16 amino acids. V shed 0 bases, J shed 2 bases, and the junction held 3 bases outside the gene matches. Per germline, CDR1 MGHRA and CDR2 YSYEKL. The CDR3 DNA is TGCGCCAGCAGCCAAGATCCGGACAGGGCTGGAAACACCATATATTTT. Residues: CASSQDPDRAGNTIYF.

This chain uses TRBV27 with TRBJ1-1; 8 positions agree with TRBD1. Trimming at V came to 5 bases and at J to 1 base, leaving 6 bases not matched to a gene. The CDR3 length is 15 residues. Per the germline V gene, CDR1 is MNHEY and CDR2 is SMNVEV (reference sequence). The CDR3 DNA reads TGTGCCAGCAGTCCTTGGGACAGGCCGAACACTGAAGCTTTCTTT. As protein: CASSPWDRPNTEAFF.

This chain connects TRBV7-6 to TRBJ2-6; TRBD1 agrees at 9 bases. V shed 5 bases and J 3 bases; nucleotides not matched to a gene: 8. The germline V gene encodes CDR1 SGHVS and CDR2 FNYEAQ. The length of the CDR3 is 17 residues. DNA of the CDR3: TGTGCCAGCAGCCGGGGGACAGGGATCGTTGGGGCCAACGTCCTGACTTTC. Its translation: CASSRGTGIVGANVLTF.

The CDR3 loop is CASSLSSWTVKEVILKPQHF. CDR3 DNA sequence: TGTGCCAGCAGCTTAAGCTCGTGGACAGTCAAGGAGGTTATATTGAAGCCCCAGCATTTT. The chain has TRBV11-3 and TRBJ1-5; maybe TRBD1 (6 bases). V shed 2 bases and J shed 8 bases, with 31 bases lying between them. The germline V gene encodes CDR1 SGHNT and CDR2 YENEEA. The CDR3 is 20 residues long.

The rearrangement joins TRBV2 to TRBJ2-3; no reliable D call. The germline gives CDR1 SNHLY, CDR2 FYNNEI. The V and J ends lost 5 bases and 2 bases respectively, with 11 bases between them. The CDR3 length is 14 residues. CDR3 amino acids: CASSLFPPTDTQYF. The CDR3 DNA follows: TGTGCCAGCAGTCTCTTCCCCCCCACAGATACGCAGTATTTT.

This chain uses TRBV5-1 with TRBJ2-3, with 7 positions matching TRBD2. Looked up from germline, CDR1 is SGHRS and CDR2 is YFSETQ. V dropped 4 bases and J dropped 7; count of bases not matched to a gene: 15. CDR3 length: 16 amino acids. CDR3 residues: CASSTLLAPAKNTQYF. For the CDR3, the DNA is TGCGCCAGCAGCACCTTACTAGCGCCCGCGAAGAATACGCAGTATTTT. The full variable domain, with the rest looked up from reference TRBV5-1 and TRBJ2-3, is KAGVTQTPRYLIKTRGQQVTLSCSPISGHRSVSWYQQTPGQGLQFLFEYFSETQRNKGNFPGRFSGRQFSNSRSEMNVSTLELGDSALYLCASSTLLAPAKNTQYFGPGTRLTVL.

The chain joins TRBV12-3 or TRBV12-4 to TRBJ1-5, with 8 bases matching TRBD1. The CDR3 is 13 amino acids. V lost 4 bases to trimming and J lost 6 bases; unmatched junction nucleotides: 2. The CDR3 nucleotides are TGTGCCAGCAGTTGGCAGGGGGCTCAGCCCCAGCATTTT. It translates to CASSWQGAQPQHF.

The chain employs TRBV3-1 (or the pseudogene TRBV3-2) and TRBJ2-7, with 9 bases that match TRBD1. The CDR3 loop spans 15 amino acids. Trimming removed 5 bases from V and 3 bases from J; junction bases left unmatched: 8. The germline V gene encodes CDR1 LGHDT and CDR2 YNNKEL (reference sequence). In nucleotides, the CDR3 is TGTGCCAGCAGCTACGACAGGGGGTTCAGCTACGAGCAGTACTTC. It translates to CASSYDRGFSYEQYF.

The chain carries TRBV5-8 and TRBJ2-1, with D possibly being TRBD1 (5 bases). Trimming removed 2 bases at V and 4 bases at J, with 13 bases between. The CDR3 totals 15 residues. The germline V gene encodes CDR1 SGHTS and CDR2 YDEGEE. The CDR3 protein is CASSFRQTVYNEQFF. Written as DNA, the CDR3 is TGTGCCAGCAGCTTCCGACAGACCGTTTACAATGAGCAGTTCTTC.

The rearrangement uses TRBV4-1 and TRBJ2-5, with D perhaps TRBD1 (6 bases). This CDR3 is built from 16 residues. Per germline, CDR1 MGHRA and CDR2 YSYEKL. Trimming pared 1 base from V and 2 bases from J, leaving 14 bases between. This CDR3 reads CASSQATGREQETQYF. In nucleotides, the CDR3 is TGCGCCAGCAGCCAAGCAACAGGGCGTGAGCAAGAGACCCAGTACTTC.

The chain links TRBV6-2 or TRBV6-3 to TRBJ2-7, with a tentative D call TRBD1 (6 bases). This CDR3 has 15 residues. The ends were cut back, 5 bases at V and 0 bases at J, with 14 bases in the middle. Germline values: CDR1 MNHEY, CDR2 SVGEGT. The CDR3, as DNA: TGTGCCAGCAGTACTACAGGGCACCTCTCCTACGAGCAGTACTTC. As protein: CASSTTGHLSYEQYF.

This sequence joins TRBV6-5 and TRBJ2-6; D is undetermined. The CDR3 spans 14 residues. Germline assignment: CDR1 MNHEY and CDR2 SVGAGI. V was clipped by 6 bases and J by 0 bases, with 6 bases between them. This chain's CDR3 is CASSQNSGANVLTF. DNA for the CDR3: TGTGCCAGCAGCCAGAACTCTGGGGCCAACGTCCTGACTTTC.

This chain connects TRBV7-3 to TRBJ2-5, with D perhaps TRBD1 (7 bases). Germline CDR1 and CDR2: SGHTA and FQGTGA. The CDR3 covers 13 residues. V gave up 4 bases and J gave up 5 bases, with 11 bases separating them. The CDR3 DNA reads TGTGCCAGCAGCTCCTCAGGGGGGGAGACCCAGTACTTC. The encoded protein is CASSSSGGETQYF.

The chain is built from TRBV19 and TRBJ2-1; possibly TRBD2 for D (7 bases). V gave up 0 bases and J gave up 1 base, with 10 bases separating them. CDR1 LNHDA and CDR2 SQIVND come from the germline V gene (reference sequence). The CDR3 extends over 16 amino acids. The CDR3 here is CASSIEGGGSYNEQFF. DNA for the CDR3: TGTGCCAGTAGTATAGAAGGGGGGGGTTCCTACAATGAGCAGTTCTTC.